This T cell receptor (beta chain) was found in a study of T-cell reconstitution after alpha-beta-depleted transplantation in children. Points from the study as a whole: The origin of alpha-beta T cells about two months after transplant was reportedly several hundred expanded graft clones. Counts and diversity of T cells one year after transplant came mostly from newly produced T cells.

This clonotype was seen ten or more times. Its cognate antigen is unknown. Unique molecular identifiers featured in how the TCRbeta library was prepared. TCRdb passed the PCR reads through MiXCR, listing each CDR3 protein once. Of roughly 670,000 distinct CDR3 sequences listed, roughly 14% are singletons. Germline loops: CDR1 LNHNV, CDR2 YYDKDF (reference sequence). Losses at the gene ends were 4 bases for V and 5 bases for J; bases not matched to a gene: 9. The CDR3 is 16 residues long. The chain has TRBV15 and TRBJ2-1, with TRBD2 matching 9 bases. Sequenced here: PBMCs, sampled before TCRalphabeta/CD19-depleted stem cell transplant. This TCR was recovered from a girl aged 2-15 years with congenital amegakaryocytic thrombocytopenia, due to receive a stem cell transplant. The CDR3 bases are TGTGCCACCAGCATGGGGTCTAGCGGGATTAACAATGAGCAGTTCTTC. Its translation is CATSMGSSGINNEQFF.